The T cell receptor beta chain described here comes from a study of T cell responses to AZD1222 COVID-19 vaccine. Overall study: Second-dose intervals of approximately 4 or approximately 12 weeks were pooled.

The repertoire was sequenced with immunoSEQ multiplex PCR; TCRdb's copy has only in-frame clones and lacks some. The sample lists under 150,000 clones, about 90% occurring once. Overall study results and limits: Epitopes outside B.1.351 and B.1.1.7 mutated regions reportedly drew nearly half of spike TCRs.

There are 15 residues in the CDR3. The germline CDR1 and CDR2 sequences are SNHLY and FYNNEI. Losses at the gene ends were 6 bases for V and 0 bases for J; bases not matched to a gene: 5. In regard to this clone: Antigen: not known.

This rearrangement joins TRBV2 to TRBJ1-5; TRBD1 agrees at 7 bases. The origin of this receptor is an adult in good health. Sequenced material: peripheral blood, taken on day 0 of AZD1222 vaccination. CDR3 DNA: TGTGCCAGCAGACAACAGGGGTTTAGCAATCAGCCCCAGCATTTT. Its translation: CASRQQGFSNQPQHF.